This entry lists 13 T cell receptor beta chains sequenced from one sample in a study of PD-1 blockade in classical Hodgkin lymphoma. Sequencing used immunoSEQ multiplex PCR; TCRdb keeps in-frame clones, though not all of them. The sample has around 39,000 clones; 76% are singletons. Every patient relapsed after autologous stem cell transplantation, and brentuximab vedotin exposure varied. Sequenced here: peripheral blood mononuclear cells (PBMCs), sampled before the second cycle of nivolumab. The receptor source for this set is a human donor with classical Hodgkin lymphoma.

This clone was seen at least ten times. V is TRBV7-8 and J is TRBJ2-3, with D possibly matching TRBD1 (5 bases). V lost 3 bases and J lost 5, with 9 bases in between. This CDR3 is 13 amino acids long. Germline V CDR1 and CDR2: SGHVS, FQNEAQ. CDR3 sequence (DNA): TGTGCCAGCAGCTTTCAGGGTGGAGATACGCAGTATTTT. Its translation: CASSFQGGDTQYF.

The CDR3 reads CASSRGWDTEAFF. The CDR3 DNA reads TGTGCCAGCAGTCGAGGGTGGGACACTGAAGCTTTCTTT. The chain uses TRBV6-6 and TRBJ1-1; D not certain. Per germline, CDR1 MNHNY and CDR2 SVGAGI (reference sequence). The CDR3 totals 13 residues. The V end was cut by 5 bases, the J end by 3 bases, with 10 bases between.

The chain recombines TRBV7-9 with TRBJ1-2; a possible D gene is TRBD1 (5 bases). V lost 3 bases, J lost 11 bases, and 16 bases lay in between. Germline assignment: CDR1 SEHNR and CDR2 FQNEAQ (reference sequence). The CDR3 covers 13 residues. CDR3: CASSLGRADSYTF. Written as DNA, the CDR3 is TGTGCCAGCAGCTTGGGCAGGGCCGATAGTTACACCTTC.

The chain joins TRBV5-4 to TRBJ2-5; 11 bases map to TRBD2. Per the germline V gene, CDR1 is SGHNT and CDR2 is YYREEE (reference sequence). After removal of 0 bases from V and 5 bases from J, the junction contained 6 bases not matched to a gene. CDR3 length equals 16 residues. This CDR3 is CASSLDSGGAFETQYF. CDR3 nucleotide sequence: TGTGCCAGCAGCTTGGATAGCGGGGGGGCCTTTGAGACCCAGTACTTC.

The J gene is TRBJ1-5, the V gene TRBV5-1; D is undetermined. V shed 4 bases and J shed 2 bases, with 10 bases lying between them. The germline gives CDR1 SGHRS, CDR2 YFSETQ. The CDR3 is 14 residues long. This chain's CDR3 is CASSPELGNQPQHF. The CDR3 nucleotides read TGCGCCAGCAGCCCAGAATTGGGCAATCAGCCCCAGCATTTT. The full variable domain, rest sourced from reference TRBV5-1 and TRBJ1-5, is KAGVTQTPRYLIKTRGQQVTLSCSPISGHRSVSWYQQTPGQGLQFLFEYFSETQRNKGNFPGRFSGRQFSNSRSEMNVSTLELGDSALYLCASSPELGNQPQHFGDGTRLSIL.

V gene TRBV10-3 combines with J gene TRBJ1-4; no clear D gene. The V gene lost 2 bases and the J gene lost 8 bases, with 9 bases spanning the gap. This CDR3 region has 13 residues. Per germline, CDR1 ENHRY and CDR2 SYGVKD. The CDR3 DNA reads TGTGCCATCAGTGAGGAGGGTCGAGAAAAACTGTTTTTT. Its protein is CAISEEGREKLFF.

CDR3 coding DNA: TGTGCCAGCAGCCGCGCATTAGGGGACGAGCAGTACTTC. It codes for CASSRALGDEQYF. The J gene is TRBJ2-7, the V gene TRBV7-9; maybe TRBD1 (5 bases). The CDR3 contains 13 residues. Between the trimmed V and J ends, which lost 5 bases and 5 bases, there was a span of 13 bases. CDR1 and CDR2 from the germline V gene are SEHNR and FQNEAQ (reference sequence). Together with reference TRBV7-9 and TRBJ2-7, the CDR3 gives the full variable domain: DTGVSQNPRHKITKRGQNVTFRCDPISEHNRLYWYRQTLGQGPEFLTYFQNEAQLEKSRLLSDRFSAERPKGSFSTLEIQRTEQGDSAMYLCASSRALGDEQYFGPGTRLTVT.

CDR3 bases: TGTGCCAGCAGCTTAAACGCGGGAGAGACCCAGTACTTC. Its translation is CASSLNAGETQYF. J is TRBJ2-5 and V is TRBV7-2, with D possibly being TRBD2 (5 bases). Trimming removed 2 bases from V and 4 bases from J, with 8 bases in between. This CDR3 comprises 13 residues. The V gene's germline CDR1 is SGHTA and CDR2 FQGNSA.

The J gene is TRBJ2-1, the V gene TRBV7-2; 15 bases match TRBD2. Germline V gives CDR1 SGHTA, CDR2 FQGNSA. Trimming at V came to 5 bases and at J to 9 bases, leaving 8 bases not matched to a gene. The CDR3 covers 16 residues. The CDR3 sequence is CASSPWTSGGASEQFF. In DNA form, the CDR3 reads TGTGCCAGCAGCCCCTGGACTAGCGGGGGGGCAAGTGAGCAGTTCTTC.

The chain has TRBV9 and TRBJ2-3; 10 bases map to TRBD2. V lost 4 bases to trimming and J lost 1 base; unmatched junction nucleotides: 6. Germline CDR1 and CDR2: SGDLS and YYNGEE. The CDR3 sequence is 16 residues long. CDR3 nucleotides: TGTGCCAGCAGCCTTCTAGCGGGGGCCCGCACAGATACGCAGTATTTT. Translation: CASSLLAGARTDTQYF.

The CDR3 nucleotides are TGTGCCAGCAGTTACGGGAGCACAGATACGCAGTATTTT. Translating it yields CASSYGSTDTQYF. This chain joins TRBV6-5 and TRBJ2-3; D is unresolved. Trimming removed 2 bases from V and 0 bases from J, with 3 bases in between. The germline CDR1 and CDR2 sequences are MNHEY and SVGAGI. The CDR3 spans 13 residues.

The V call is TRBV9, the J call TRBJ1-5, with TRBD1 matching over 8 bases. This CDR3 is built from 15 residues. V shed 0 bases and J 4 bases; nucleotides not matched to a gene: 3. CDR1 and CDR2 (germline): SGDLS, YYNGEE. The CDR3: CASSVGQGSNQPQHF. The CDR3 DNA reads as TGTGCCAGCAGCGTAGGACAGGGGTCAAATCAGCCCCAGCATTTT.

The J gene is TRBJ1-1, the V gene TRBV27, with D tentatively TRBD1 (6 bases). The CDR3 is 15 amino acids. Germline V gene data show CDR1 as MNHEY and CDR2 as SMNVEV (reference sequence). Between the trimmed V and J ends, which lost 7 bases and 1 base, there was a span of 16 bases. CDR3 nucleotide sequence: TGTGCCAGCACCTCTCTAGGGGGGTCGAACACTGAAGCTTTCTTT. It codes for CASTSLGGSNTEAFF.